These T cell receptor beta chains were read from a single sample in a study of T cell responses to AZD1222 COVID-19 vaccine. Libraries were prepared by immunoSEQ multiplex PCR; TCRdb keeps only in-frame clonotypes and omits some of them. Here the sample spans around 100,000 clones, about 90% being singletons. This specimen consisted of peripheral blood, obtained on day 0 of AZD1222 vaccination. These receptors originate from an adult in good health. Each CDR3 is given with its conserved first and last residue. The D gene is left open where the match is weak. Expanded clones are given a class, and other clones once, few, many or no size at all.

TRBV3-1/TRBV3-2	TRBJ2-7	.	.	TGTGCCAGCAGCCAGGGATTCAACCCCTTCTACGAGCAGTACTTC	CASSQGFNPFYEQYF
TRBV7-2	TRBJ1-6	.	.	TGTGCCAGCAGCATAGACATCTCCTATAATTCACCCCTCCACTTT	CASSIDISYNSPLHF
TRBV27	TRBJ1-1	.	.	TGTGCCAGCAGTAGGATATCAGGCAATAGTGAAGCTTTCTTT	CASSRISGNSEAFF
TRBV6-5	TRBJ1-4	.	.	TGTGCCAGCAGTTACACCGACACCCGGGGTGAAAAACTGTTTTTT	CASSYTDTRGEKLFF
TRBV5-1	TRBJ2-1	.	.	TGCGCCAGCAGCTTGGCCGCTTTCTGGGATGAGCAGTTCTTC	CASSLAAFWDEQFF
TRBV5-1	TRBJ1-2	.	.	TGCGCCAGCAGCCCCCCTCTAGTTAGGGGCGCATTGGGTGGCTACACCTTC	CASSPPLVRGALGGYTF
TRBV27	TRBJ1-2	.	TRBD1	TGTGCCAGCAGACAGCCGGGACAGGGGGGGAACTATGGCTACACCTTC	CASRQPGQGGNYGYTF
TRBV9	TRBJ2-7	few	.	TGTGCCAGCAGCCCTTCCTACGAGCAGTACTTC	CASSPSYEQYF
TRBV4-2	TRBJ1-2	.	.	TGTGCCAGCAGCCAAGACTCCGGTTATGGCTACACCTTC	CASSQDSGYGYTF
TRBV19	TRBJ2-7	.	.	TGTGCCAGTAGTGAACAGAACGAGCAGTACTTC	CASSEQNEQYF
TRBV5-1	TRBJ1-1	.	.	TGCGCCAGCAGCGGAGGGTACGAAGCTTTCTTT	CASSGGYEAFF
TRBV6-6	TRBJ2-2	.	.	TGTGCCAGCATAGGCGGCTCGAACACCGGGGAGCTGTTTTTT	CASIGGSNTGELFF
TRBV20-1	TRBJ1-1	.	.	TGCAGTGCTAGTGGCGATATGAACACTGAAGCTTTCTTT	CSASGDMNTEAFF
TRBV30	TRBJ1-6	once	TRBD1	TGTGCCTGGACCGGGACAGATAATTCACCCCTCCACTTT	CAWTGTDNSPLHF
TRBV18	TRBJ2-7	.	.	TGTGCCAGCTCACCACCAGGGGGGACCTACGAGCAGTACTTC	CASSPPGGTYEQYF
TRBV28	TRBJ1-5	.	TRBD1	TGTGCCAGCAGTTTCCACAGGGGCGGCGGCAATCAGCCCCAGCATTTT	CASSFHRGGGNQPQHF
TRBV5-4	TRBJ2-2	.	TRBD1	TGTGCCAGCAGAAAGGGGACAGGGAGGAACACCGGGGAGCTGTTTTTT	CASRKGTGRNTGELFF
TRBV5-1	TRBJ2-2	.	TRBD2	TGCGCCAGCAGCTTGGGACTAGCCCCGAACACCGGGGAGCTGTTTTTT	CASSLGLAPNTGELFF
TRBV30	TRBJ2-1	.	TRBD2	TGTGCCTGGAGTGTACAGCAAGCGGGAACCTACAATGAGCAGTTCTTC	CAWSVQQAGTYNEQFF
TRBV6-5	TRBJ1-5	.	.	TGTGCCAGCAGTAAAACTAGCAATCAGCCCCAGCATTTT	CASSKTSNQPQHF
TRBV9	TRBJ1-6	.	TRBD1	TGTGCCAGCAGCGTAGGCAGGACAGGGGTCGGATGGTCACCCCTCCACTTT	CASSVGRTGVGWSPLHF
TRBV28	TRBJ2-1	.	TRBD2	TGTGCCAGCAGCCCGCCCGGAGCGGGAGGAAGGAATGAGCAGTTCTTC	CASSPPGAGGRNEQFF
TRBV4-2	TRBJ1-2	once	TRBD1	TGTGCCAGCAGCCAAGAGGCAGGAGGGGGCAACGGCTACACCTTC	CASSQEAGGGNGYTF
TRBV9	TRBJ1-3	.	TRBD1	TGTGCCAGCAACAATGGACAGGCTGGAAACACCATATATTTT	CASNNGQAGNTIYF
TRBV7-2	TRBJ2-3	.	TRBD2	TGTGCCAGCAGCCTCTTCCTGGGAGCGGGAGTGGAAGATACGCAGTATTTT	CASSLFLGAGVEDTQYF
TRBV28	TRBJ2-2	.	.	TGTGCCAGCAGCCTCACAGGGATGAACACCGGGGAGCTGTTTTTT	CASSLTGMNTGELFF
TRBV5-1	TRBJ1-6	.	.	TGCGCCAGCAGCTTCCTGGCGGGGAATAATTCACCCCTCCACTTT	CASSFLAGNNSPLHF
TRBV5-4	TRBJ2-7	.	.	TGTGCCAGCAGCCCGACCGGGACGCCCTACGAGCAGTACTTC	CASSPTGTPYEQYF
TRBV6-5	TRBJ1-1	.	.	TGTGCCAGCAGTTACTCGGGAATCGGGGACACTGAAGCTTTCTTT	CASSYSGIGDTEAFF
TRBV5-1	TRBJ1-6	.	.	TGCGCCAGCAGCTTGGATGGTCCTACGAATTCACCCCTCCACTTT	CASSLDGPTNSPLHF
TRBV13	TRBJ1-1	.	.	TGTGCCAGCAGCTCTTCGACGACAGGACGGGCTGAAGCTTTCTTT	CASSSSTTGRAEAFF
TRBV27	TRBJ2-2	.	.	TGTGCCAGCAGTTTACATGTGGGGAACACCGGGGAGCTGTTTTTT	CASSLHVGNTGELFF
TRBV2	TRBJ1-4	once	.	TGTGCCAGCAGTGACGGCAGGGTAAATGAAAAACTGTTTTTT	CASSDGRVNEKLFF
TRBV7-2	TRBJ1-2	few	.	TGTGCCAGCAGCTTATTTCAAGGAGCTGAAAGTGGCTACACCTTC	CASSLFQGAESGYTF
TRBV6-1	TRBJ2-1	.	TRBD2	TGTGCCAGCAGTGAAGGTAGCGGGGGCCACAATGAGCAGTTCTTC	CASSEGSGGHNEQFF
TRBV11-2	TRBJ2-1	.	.	TGTGCCAGCAAGGGGGATTCCTACAATGAGCAGTTCTTC	CASKGDSYNEQFF
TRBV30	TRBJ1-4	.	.	TGTGCCTACTTCCAGACAGCCATTAATGAAAAACTGTTTTTT	CAYFQTAINEKLFF
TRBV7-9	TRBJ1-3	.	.	TGTGCCAGCAGCTTAGCCGGAAGCTCTGGAAACACCATATATTTT	CASSLAGSSGNTIYF
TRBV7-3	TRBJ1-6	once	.	TGTGCCAGCAGCGGGAGAGCGGGGAATTCACCCCTCCACTTT	CASSGRAGNSPLHF
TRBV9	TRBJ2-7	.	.	TGTGCCAGCAGCGTAGAGGGGGTCAACTACGAGCAGTACTTC	CASSVEGVNYEQYF
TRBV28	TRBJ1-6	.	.	TGTGCCAGCAGTAACGGACAGAATAATTCACCCCTCCACTTT	CASSNGQNNSPLHF
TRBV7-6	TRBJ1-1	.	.	TGTGCCAGCAGCGACCGTTGGGCCTCGGCCACTGAAGCTTTCTTT	CASSDRWASATEAFF
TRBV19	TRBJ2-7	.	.	TGTGCCGGACGAAACTACGAGCAGTACTTC	CAGRNYEQYF
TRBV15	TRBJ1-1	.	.	TGTGCCACCAGCAGACAGGGAACCAAAGCTTTCTTT	CATSRQGTKAFF
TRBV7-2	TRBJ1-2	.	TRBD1	TGTGCCAGCAGCACGGACAGGGCTAATGGCTACACCTTC	CASSTDRANGYTF
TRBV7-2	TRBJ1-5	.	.	TGTGCCAGCAGCTTAGGCAGTTTAATGAGCAATCAGCCCCAGCATTTT	CASSLGSLMSNQPQHF